One sample yielded the 27 T cell receptor beta chains listed below, sequenced in a study of T-cell reconstitution after alpha-beta-depleted transplantation in children. Unique molecular identifiers were incorporated when the TCRbeta library was constructed. From the PCR reads, TCRdb called clonotypes with MiXCR, one entry per CDR3 protein. This sample carries approximately 980,000 distinct CDR3 sequences, about 26% of them seen once, and the ten largest clones take over 25%. Specimen: PBMCs, mostly from graft donor cells, collected 360 days after TCRalphabeta/CD19-depleted stem cell transplant. All receptors derive from a boy younger than two who had a stem cell transplant for SCID, so the T cells may come from the graft donor.

The V call is TRBV7-2, the J call TRBJ1-4; D gene ambiguous. The CDR3 consists of 14 residues. Germline V gene data show CDR1 as SGHTA and CDR2 as FQGNSA. The V and J ends lost 1 base and 5 bases respectively, with 8 bases between them. The CDR3 region has the DNA TGTGCCAGCAGCTTAGTACGGAGAAATGAAAAACTGTTTTTT. As protein: CASSLVRRNEKLFF.

This clonotype was observed a single time. The genes are TRBV6-1 and TRBJ2-3; D may be TRBD1 or TRBD2 (5 bases each). V lost 6 bases to trimming and J lost 0 bases, with 13 bases between them. The CDR3 consists of 15 residues. Germline CDR1 and CDR2: MNHNS and SASEGT. CDR3 in amino acids: CASSQGRQSTDTQYF. CDR3 DNA: TGTGCCAGCAGCCAAGGGAGACAGAGCACAGATACGCAGTATTTT.

V gene TRBV28 combines with J gene TRBJ2-7; 10 nucleotides line up with TRBD1. CDR1 is MDHEN, CDR2 SYDVKM, per germline. The ends lost 9 bases at V and 3 bases at J; junction bases unmatched: 11. The CDR3 is made up of 15 amino acids. The CDR3 DNA sequence: TGTGCCAGTTCCATATCAGGGACAGGGGTCTACGAGCAGTACTTC. It encodes CASSISGTGVYEQYF.

The chain combines TRBV7-8 with TRBJ2-7, with D unclear. This CDR3 region has 15 residues. The ends were cut back, 1 base at V and 4 bases at J, with 14 bases in the middle. CDR1 and CDR2 from the germline V gene are SGHVS and FQNEAQ. The CDR3 loop is CASSLELSSLYEQYF. DNA of the CDR3: TGTGCCAGCAGCTTAGAGCTTAGTTCGTTGTACGAGCAGTACTTC.

In its sample, this clonotype was seen a few times. This chain links TRBV5-6 with TRBJ2-7; weak D call: TRBD2 (5 bases). V gave up 2 bases and J gave up 2 bases, with 11 bases separating them. The CDR3 is made up of 14 amino acids. Looked up from germline, CDR1 is SGHDT and CDR2 is YYEEEE. The CDR3 loop reads CASSLQTNTYEQYF. The CDR3 DNA follows: TGTGCCAGCAGCTTACAGACTAATACCTACGAGCAGTACTTC.

The table lists this clonotype with many counts. The chain employs TRBV3-1 and TRBJ2-1, with D maybe TRBD1 (5 bases). Germline lookup yields CDR1 LGHDT and CDR2 YNNKEL (reference sequence). The V end was cut by 1 base, the J end by 8 bases, with 12 bases between. The CDR3 length is 14 residues. Here the CDR3 reads CASSQAFQGYEQFF. Written as DNA, the CDR3 is TGTGCCAGCAGCCAAGCCTTTCAGGGCTATGAGCAGTTCTTC.

This chain connects TRBV4-1 to TRBJ2-1, with D tentatively TRBD2 (7 bases). The V gene lost 4 bases and the J gene lost 7 bases, with 20 bases spanning the gap. CDR1 is MGHRA, CDR2 YSYEKL, per germline. The CDR3 consists of 16 residues. This CDR3 is CASSPRGGSEGNEQFF. The DNA of the CDR3 is TGCGCCAGCAGCCCAAGGGGGGGTAGCGAGGGGAATGAGCAGTTCTTC.

This clonotype was detected a few times. The rearrangement links TRBV20-1 to TRBJ1-1; D possibly corresponds to TRBD1 (5 bases). In germline, CDR1 is DFQATT, CDR2 SNEGSKA (reference sequence). V was cut by 0 bases and J by 11 bases, with 16 bases left in between. The CDR3 has 13 amino acids. CDR3 nucleotide sequence: TGCAGTGCTAGAGATTCCGGCAGGGTGGGTGCTTTCTTT. Amino acid sequence: CSARDSGRVGAFF.

The rearrangement links TRBV5-1 to TRBJ2-2; D perhaps matches TRBD1 (6 bases). CDR1 is SGHRS and CDR2 is YFSETQ in the germline V gene. V was pared by 1 base and J by 6 bases, with 10 bases between. The CDR3 consists of 14 residues. The CDR3: CASSLSPGAGELFF. CDR3 DNA sequence: TGCGCCAGCAGCTTGAGTCCAGGGGCCGGGGAGCTGTTTTTT.

In this sample, this clonotype turned up a few times. The chain carries TRBV6-1 and TRBJ1-2; D call uncertain. CDR1 and CDR2 (germline): MNHNS, SASEGT. V was trimmed by 5 bases and J by 4 bases, leaving 14 bases between them. CDR3 length: 14 amino acids. The CDR3 nucleotides are TGTGCCAGCAGTCCGCTTTGGACGGGCTATGGCTACACCTTC. This codes for CASSPLWTGYGYTF.

This clonotype was picked up a small number of times. V gene TRBV20-1 combines with J gene TRBJ2-7, with D tentatively TRBD2 (6 bases). Trimming pared 4 bases from V and 5 bases from J, leaving 15 bases between. The CDR3 runs 13 residues. Germline V gives CDR1 DFQATT, CDR2 SNEGSKA (reference sequence). CDR3: CSANFGTPDEQYF. The CDR3 DNA follows: TGCAGTGCTAACTTCGGGACTCCGGACGAGCAGTACTTC.

The rearrangement joins TRBV28 to TRBJ1-2; TRBD1 aligns across 7 bases. The V gene end was trimmed by 4 bases and the J gene end by 8 bases; junction bases not matched to a gene: 7. The CDR3 totals 13 residues. Germline CDR1 and CDR2: MDHEN and SYDVKM. The DNA for the CDR3 is TGTGCCAGCAGTTCCGACAGGGTGCGGGGCTACACCTTC. Protein product: CASSSDRVRGYTF.

This rearrangement joins TRBV7-2 to TRBJ1-2; D remains ambiguous. Germline V gives CDR1 SGHTA, CDR2 FQGNSA. The V end lost 2 bases, the J end lost 5 bases, and 9 bases lay between the germline ends. The CDR3 is made up of 13 amino acids. CDR3 bases: TGTGCCAGCAGCTTACTAGGTGCTTATGGCTACACCTTC. Its translation: CASSLLGAYGYTF.

Only a few counts were recorded for this clonotype. This chain connects TRBV27 to TRBJ2-7, with D hard to call. CDR3 length: 15 amino acids. Germline lookup yields CDR1 MNHEY and CDR2 SMNVEV (reference sequence). With 8 bases removed from V and 0 bases from J, the gap between germline ends came to 17 bases. CDR3 in DNA: TGTGCCAGCCGAAGCCTACTGGGTCTCTCCTACGAGCAGTACTTC. Residues: CASRSLLGLSYEQYF.

This chain uses TRBV29-1 with TRBJ2-3, with 7 positions matching TRBD2. With 4 bases clipped from V and 6 bases from J, the junction kept 7 bases outside the gene matches. The CDR3 consists of 13 residues. The V gene's germline CDR1 is SQVTM and CDR2 ANQGSEA. The DNA of the CDR3 is TGCAGCGTTGCCCCTGGGGGAGGGGATACGCAGTATTTT. Encoded protein: CSVAPGGGDTQYF.

The V call is TRBV6-5, the J call TRBJ2-2; D unresolved. Germline CDR1 MNHEY, CDR2 SVGAGI. The CDR3 totals 15 residues. Trimming cost V 2 bases and J 2 bases, with 9 bases left between them. The CDR3 DNA is TGTGCCAGCAGTTACAGGAGCCTTAACACCGGGGAGCTGTTTTTT. This gives the protein CASSYRSLNTGELFF.

There are a few counts of this clonotype. The chain couples TRBV11-2 to TRBJ2-1, with D possibly matching TRBD1 (6 bases). This CDR3 comprises 14 residues. Trimming cost V 1 base and J 8 bases, with 12 bases left between them. Germline CDR1 and CDR2: SGHAT and FQNNGV. CDR3 sequence (DNA): TGTGCCAGCAGCTTAGGTCAGGGGTGGGATGAGCAGTTCTTC. It yields the protein CASSLGQGWDEQFF. The full variable domain, with the rest looked up from reference TRBV11-2 and TRBJ2-1, is EAGVAQSPRYKIIEKRQSVAFWCNPISGHATLYWYQQILGQGPKLLIQFQNNGVVDDSQLPKDRFSAERLKGVDSTLKIQPAKLEDSAVYLCASSLGQGWDEQFFGPGTRLTVL.

The chain links TRBV20-1 to TRBJ2-3; 7 positions match TRBD2. V dropped 0 bases and J dropped 4; count of bases not matched to a gene: 7. Germline V lookup: CDR1 DFQATT, CDR2 SNEGSKA (reference sequence). The CDR3 is 15 amino acids. Here the CDR3 reads CSARDRTSSPDTQYF. For the CDR3, the DNA is TGCAGTGCTAGAGATCGGACTAGTTCCCCAGATACGCAGTATTTT.

This chain uses TRBV5-6 with TRBJ2-7; a weak D match, TRBD2 (5 bases). The germline V gene has CDR1 SGHDT and CDR2 YYEEEE. The V and J ends lost 2 bases and 0 bases respectively, with 18 bases between them. This CDR3 has 17 amino acids. This chain's CDR3 is CASSLWRANPHSYEQYF. CDR3 DNA sequence: TGTGCCAGCAGCTTATGGCGGGCCAACCCCCACTCCTACGAGCAGTACTTC. The full variable domain, completed using reference TRBV5-6 and TRBJ2-7, is DAGVTQSPTHLIKTRGQQVTLRCSPKSGHDTVSWYQQALGQGPQFIFQYYEEEERQRGNFPDRFSGHQFPNYSSELNVNALLLGDSALYLCASSLWRANPHSYEQYFGPGTRLTVT.

This clonotype was counted a few times. The CDR3 nucleotides read TGTGCCAGCACCCCGACAGGGGGCTACGAGCAGTACTTC. Translating gives CASTPTGGYEQYF. This sequence joins TRBV7-2 and TRBJ2-7, with 9 bases aligning to TRBD1. Trimming at V came to 7 bases and at J to 3 bases, leaving 4 bases not matched to a gene. The CDR3 sequence is 13 residues long. Germline values: CDR1 SGHTA, CDR2 FQGNSA.

This chain joins TRBV7-6 and TRBJ2-7; 7 nucleotides agree with TRBD2. V gave up 5 bases and J gave up 4 bases; unmatched junction bases: 8. CDR1 and CDR2 from the germline V gene are SGHVS and FNYEAQ. CDR3 size: 14 residues. The CDR3 DNA follows: TGTGCCAGCAGCCCGCCGGGGGGTCGGTACGAGCAGTACTTC. Its protein is CASSPPGGRYEQYF.

This clonotype was detected only a few times. A junction end diverges from the germline sequence, so it may reflect a read error. The chain couples TRBV7-9 to TRBJ2-3, with D perhaps TRBD1 (6 bases). CDR3 size: 14 residues. Germline CDR1 is SEHNR and CDR2 is FQNEAQ (reference sequence). The CDR3 nucleotides read TGTGCCAGCAGCTTAGCGGGGGCGGCAGAAACGCAGTATTTT. It specifies CASSLAGAAETQYF.

This clonotype occurred a few times. The chain joins TRBV29-1 to TRBJ2-1; no firm D call. Deletions cut 6 bases from V and 2 bases from J, with 14 bases between. CDR3 length: 14 residues. The germline V gene encodes CDR1 SQVTM and CDR2 ANQGSEA. CDR3 sequence: CSVLLSGAYNEQFF. Here the CDR3 DNA reads TGCAGCGTCCTCCTCAGTGGGGCCTACAATGAGCAGTTCTTC.

This clonotype turned up a few times. The V gene is TRBV9, the J gene TRBJ2-2; D may be TRBD1 (5 bases). The CDR3 covers 15 residues. Trimming left V 4 bases short and J 7 bases short, with 17 bases between. CDR1 is SGDLS and CDR2 is YYNGEE in the germline V gene. CDR3 region: CASSPGAAFGGELFF. CDR3 in DNA: TGTGCCAGCAGCCCTGGGGCAGCGTTTGGCGGGGAGCTGTTTTTT. Full variable domain (rest looked up from reference TRBV9 and TRBJ2-2): DSGVTQTPKHLITATGQRVTLRCSPRSGDLSVYWYQQSLDQGLQFLIQYYNGEERAKGNILERFSAQQFPDLHSELNLSSLELGDSALYFCASSPGAAFGGELFFGEGSRLTVL.

This rearrangement joins TRBV12-3 or TRBV12-4 to TRBJ2-7, with D tentatively TRBD2 (6 bases). V lost 1 base, J lost 4 bases, and 11 bases lay in between. The CDR3 totals 14 residues. The CDR3 coding sequence is TGTGCCAGCAGTTTAGAGGCAGGACTATACGAGCAGTACTTC. It translates to CASSLEAGLYEQYF.

The chain recombines TRBV7-8 with TRBJ2-1; 9 positions match TRBD1. V was clipped by 1 base and J by 2 bases; unmatched bases: 12. This CDR3 region has 19 residues. Germline lookup yields CDR1 SGHVS and CDR2 FQNEAQ. The DNA for the CDR3 is TGTGCCAGCAGCTTAGTAGGGACAGGGCATCAATGGACCTACAATGAGCAGTTCTTC. This translates into CASSLVGTGHQWTYNEQFF. Drawing the rest from reference TRBV7-8 and TRBJ2-1, the complete variable domain is GAGVSQSPRYKVAKRGQDVALRCDPISGHVSLFWYQQALGQGPEFLTYFQNEAQLDKSGLPSDRFFAERPEGSVSTLKIQRTQQEDSAVYLCASSLVGTGHQWTYNEQFFGPGTRLTVL.

This clonotype was seen more than once but under ten times. The rearrangement links TRBV2 to TRBJ2-5; possibly TRBD2 for D (5 bases). The germline V gene has CDR1 SNHLY and CDR2 FYNNEI. The CDR3 runs 15 residues. The V end was cut by 1 base, the J end by 1 base, with 10 bases between. The CDR3 spells CASSEGVGVQETQYF. The DNA for the CDR3 is TGTGCCAGCAGTGAAGGGGTCGGGGTCCAAGAGACCCAGTACTTC.